The 10 T cell receptor beta chains below all came from one sample that was sequenced in a study of CD8 T cells in ankylosing spondylitis. The study, taken as a whole, reports: One TCR beta motif, made up of roughly eight highly homologous variants, appeared characteristic of ankylosing spondylitis blood.

Their specific antigens are unknown. Via MiXCR, TCRdb re-called the 5' RACE reads, giving one row per CDR3 protein. The table lists over 400,000 distinct CDR3 sequences, roughly 27% of them singletons, with about 0.89% in the top ten. Source material: blood, either unsorted or a sorted T cell fraction (not recorded which). All receptors derive from a male donor with ankylosing spondylitis.

V gene TRBV20-1 combines with J gene TRBJ2-7, with 7 bases identical to TRBD1. Per the germline V gene, CDR1 is DFQATT and CDR2 is SNEGSKA (reference sequence). The length of the CDR3 is 15 residues. V lost 0 bases, J lost 4 bases, and 9 bases stayed unmatched. The chain's CDR3 is CSARDLGTVVYEQYF. The CDR3 DNA follows: TGCAGTGCTAGAGATCTCGGGACAGTTGTATACGAGCAGTACTTC.

Note on this clonotype: At one end the junction does not follow the germline gene, possibly because of a read error. The chain's CDR3 is CASREDGDGYTF. The CDR3 DNA sequence: TGTGCCAGCAGAGAAGACGGGGACGGCTACACCTTC. The chain employs TRBV2 and TRBJ1-2; D is perhaps TRBD1 (5 bases). The CDR3 consists of 12 residues. The germline V gene has CDR1 SNHLY and CDR2 FYNNEI.

This sequence joins TRBV12-3 or TRBV12-4 and TRBJ2-2; D is unclear. This CDR3 spans 13 amino acids. The V and J ends lost 8 bases and 4 bases respectively, with 11 bases between them. CDR3 residues: CASLASRTGELFF. The CDR3 coding sequence is TGTGCCAGCCTGGCGAGCCGCACCGGGGAGCTGTTTTTT.

J is TRBJ2-7 and V is TRBV20-1; weak D call: TRBD1 (5 bases). The CDR3 extends over 11 amino acids. CDR1 and CDR2 from the germline V gene are DFQATT and SNEGSKA (reference sequence). The V end was cut by 8 bases, the J end by 0 bases, with 8 bases between. The CDR3 bases are TGCAGTCCAGGGTTCTCCTACGAGCAGTACTTC. Its translation is CSPGFSYEQYF.

This clonotype was recorded a few times. The chain links TRBV20-1 to TRBJ1-6, with D maybe TRBD1 (6 bases). Deletions cut 6 bases from V and 7 bases from J, with 16 bases between. The CDR3 length is 14 residues. Germline-derived CDR1 and CDR2 are DFQATT and SNEGSKA (reference sequence). In nucleotides, the CDR3 is TGCAGTGCCCTAGGGGCAGGGGTAAATTCACCCCTCCACTTT. The encoded protein is CSALGAGVNSPLHF.

This clonotype was counted only a few times. The chain couples TRBV5-1 to TRBJ2-3; tentatively, D is TRBD1 (6 bases). V lost 4 bases and J 8 bases, leaving 20 bases between the germline ends. Germline CDR1 and CDR2: SGHRS and YFSETQ. The CDR3 totals 15 residues. The CDR3 protein is CASSESNRAGVTQYF. The DNA of the CDR3 is TGCGCCAGCAGCGAATCAAACAGGGCCGGGGTTACGCAGTATTTT. Drawing the rest from reference TRBV5-1 and TRBJ2-3, the complete variable domain is KAGVTQTPRYLIKTRGQQVTLSCSPISGHRSVSWYQQTPGQGLQFLFEYFSETQRNKGNFPGRFSGRQFSNSRSEMNVSTLELGDSALYLCASSESNRAGVTQYFGPGTRLTVL.

Here the CDR3 DNA reads TGTGCCACCAGTGATTCGGGGGGACGGACTAATCAGCCCCAGCATTTT. Its protein product is CATSDSGGRTNQPQHF. V gene TRBV24-1 combines with J gene TRBJ1-5, with a tentative D call TRBD1 (5 bases). This CDR3 comprises 16 residues. V was shortened by 2 bases and J by 4 bases, with 14 bases between the two germline ends. Per the germline V gene, CDR1 is KGHDR and CDR2 is SFDVKD.

This chain uses TRBV18 with TRBJ2-5; D is possibly TRBD1 (5 bases). V was cut by 2 bases and J by 2 bases, with 9 bases left in between. CDR1 KGHSH and CDR2 LQKENI come from the germline V gene. The CDR3 loop spans 14 amino acids. CDR3 coding DNA: TGTGCCAGCTCACCAGGGGCTGATCAAGAGACCCAGTACTTC. Translation: CASSPGADQETQYF.

This clonotype came up a few times. V and J are TRBV7-2 and TRBJ2-1; unclear D gene. Per germline, CDR1 SGHTA and CDR2 FQGNSA. Trimming removed 3 bases from V and 6 bases from J, with 12 bases in between. This CDR3 comprises 14 residues. Written as DNA, the CDR3 is TGTGCCAGCAGCTTTGGGCAGTTCTCCAATGAGCAGTTCTTC. Its protein is CASSFGQFSNEQFF. Combining the CDR3 with reference TRBV7-2 and TRBJ2-1 gives the whole variable domain GAGVSQSPSNKVTEKGKDVELRCDPISGHTALYWYRQSLGQGLEFLIYFQGNSAPDKSGLPSDRFSAERTGGSVSTLTIQRTQQEDSAVYLCASSFGQFSNEQFFGPGTRLTVL.

The gene calls are TRBV10-3 and TRBJ2-5, with 9 bases identical to TRBD1. Per the germline V gene, CDR1 is ENHRY and CDR2 is SYGVKD. The CDR3 has 16 residues. After removal of 9 bases from V and 4 bases from J, the junction contained 15 bases not matched to a gene. The CDR3: CAIRQASGTGSETQYF. The DNA of the CDR3 is TGTGCCATACGGCAAGCCAGCGGGACAGGGTCAGAGACCCAGTACTTC.